Many counts were recorded for the clone carrying this T cell receptor beta chain. The junction differs from germline at one of its ends, possibly a read error. From RNA transcripts, TCR beta CDR3 regions were amplified. The TCR CDR3 was amplified in a first-round RT-PCR using the HTBI primer set. TCRdb reanalysed the multiplex PCR reads using MiXCR and keeps one entry per CDR3 protein. Of 350,000 to 400,000 distinct CDR3 sequences in the sample, more than 12% were seen once. This sample stems from a study of T cells in Graves' hyperthyroidism and ophthalmopathy. The CDR3 is 15 residues long. Per the germline V gene, CDR1 is MGHRA and CDR2 is YSYEKL.

The chain carries TRBV4-1 and TRBJ2-7; possibly TRBD2 for D (7 bases). This receptor was identified in a woman in her thirties with Graves' hyperthyroidism. The sample consisted of blood. CDR3 sequence: CASRQGGALIYEQYF. The CDR3 DNA reads as TGCGCCAGCAGGCAAGGGGGGGCCCTTATCTACGAGCAGTACTTC.